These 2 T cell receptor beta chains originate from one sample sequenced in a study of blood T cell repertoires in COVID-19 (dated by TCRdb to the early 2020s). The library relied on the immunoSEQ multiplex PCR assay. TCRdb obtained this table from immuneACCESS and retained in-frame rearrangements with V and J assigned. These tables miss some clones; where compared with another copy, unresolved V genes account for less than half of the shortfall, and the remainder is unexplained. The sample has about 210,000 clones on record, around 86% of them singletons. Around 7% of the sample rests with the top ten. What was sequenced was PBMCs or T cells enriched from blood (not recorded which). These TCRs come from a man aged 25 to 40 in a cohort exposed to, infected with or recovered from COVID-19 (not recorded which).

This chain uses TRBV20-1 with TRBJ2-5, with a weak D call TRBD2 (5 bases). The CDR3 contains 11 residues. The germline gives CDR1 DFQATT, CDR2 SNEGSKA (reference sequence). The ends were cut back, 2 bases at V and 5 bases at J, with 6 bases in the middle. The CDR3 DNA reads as TGCAGTGCTAGACCGGGGGAGACCCAGTACTTC. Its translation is CSARPGETQYF.

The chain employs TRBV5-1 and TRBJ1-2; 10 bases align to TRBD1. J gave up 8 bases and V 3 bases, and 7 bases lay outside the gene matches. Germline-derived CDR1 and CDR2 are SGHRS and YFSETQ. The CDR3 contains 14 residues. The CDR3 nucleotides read TGCGCCAGCAGCTCGCTGACAGGGGGCGGCGGCTACACCTTC. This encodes CASSSLTGGGGYTF.